This record looks at one TCR gamma chain sequence and its context. The target antigen is unknown. These data are taken from a study of Vδ1+ human thymocytes. Findings and limits, study-wide: Thymic TRG and TRD repertoires appeared highly polyclonal. Thymic delta-chain repertoires held 15% to 20% Vdelta2 sequences and few Vdelta3, despite high sort purity. Bulk data may be misread because of unexpected Vdelta2 sequences.

Alphabeta T cells were depleted, then CD3+ Vdelta1+ Vdelta2- thymocytes were FACS-sorted. Purity of the sorted Vdelta1+ thymocytes ranged from roughly 98% to 99.6%. RNA was extracted from the cells and then reverse transcribed. Pooled V-gene forward primers with one constant-region reverse primer generated the CDR3 amplicons by multiplex PCR. TCRdb fed the multiplex PCR reads into CATT to redo clone calling. Seen here are 20,000 to 25,000 gamma-chain clones, roughly 15% observed once, and the top ten hold roughly 2%. Trimming at V came to 5 bases and at J to 0 bases, leaving 7 bases not matched to a gene. CDR1 and CDR2 from the germline V gene are GITISATS and ISYDGTV (reference sequence). The CDR3 has 14 amino acids.

The sequence came from a child younger than two who had congenital heart surgery. The chain carries TRGV9 and TRGJ1 or TRGJ2. Sequenced sample: Vdelta1+ gamma-delta thymocytes from the thymus. The subset here: FACS-sorted CD3+ TCRalphabeta- TCRVdelta1+ TCRVdelta2- thymocytes. The CDR3 loop is CALWGALNYYKKLF. CDR3 DNA: TGTGCCTTGTGGGGGGCCCTGAATTATTATAAGAAACTCTTT.